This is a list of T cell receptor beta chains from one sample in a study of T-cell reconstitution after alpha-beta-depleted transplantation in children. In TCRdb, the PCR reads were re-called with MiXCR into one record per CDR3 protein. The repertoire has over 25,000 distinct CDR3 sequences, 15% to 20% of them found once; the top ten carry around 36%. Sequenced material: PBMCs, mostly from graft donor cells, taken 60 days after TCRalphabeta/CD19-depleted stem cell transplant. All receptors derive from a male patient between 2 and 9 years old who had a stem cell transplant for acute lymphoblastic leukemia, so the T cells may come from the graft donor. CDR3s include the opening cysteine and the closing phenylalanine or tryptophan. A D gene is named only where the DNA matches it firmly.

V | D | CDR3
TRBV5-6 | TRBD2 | CASSLGGLALWFF
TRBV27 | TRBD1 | CASSLRQGGEKLFF
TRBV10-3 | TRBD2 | CAISGGGRASADTQYF
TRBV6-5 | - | CASSYSSYPGDEQYF
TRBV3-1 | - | CASSQDTWDTGELFF
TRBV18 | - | CASSPLPQGKAGTEAFF
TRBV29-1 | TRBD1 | CSVDRGNEQFF
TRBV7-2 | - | CASSLGSLRECTF
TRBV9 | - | CASSVFSDASGYTF
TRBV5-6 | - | CASSTGPAIVQFF
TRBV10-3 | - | CAISEGKRNEQFF
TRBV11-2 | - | CASSPLTPLSGSNEQFF
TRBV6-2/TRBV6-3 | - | CASSPPGLPYEQYF
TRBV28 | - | CASSPPDYFTGELFF
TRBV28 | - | CASTKWGDSNQPQHF
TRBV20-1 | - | CSARGAGDFSYEQYF
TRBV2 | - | CASSEDIYEQYF
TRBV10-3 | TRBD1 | CAIRDRDPYQPQHF
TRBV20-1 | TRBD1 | CSARTGGAEYGYTF
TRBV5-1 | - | CASSFQQGQRTEAFF
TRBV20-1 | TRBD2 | CSAGLAFASTDTQYF
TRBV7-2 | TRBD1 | CASSLPQGGGWDTEAFF
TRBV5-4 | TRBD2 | CASSDGLAGPYTVKYF
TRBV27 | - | CASSPYVVGRDYGYTF
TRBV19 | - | CASSTIGGYSGNTIYF
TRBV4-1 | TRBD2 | CASSQVAGGRSDEQFF
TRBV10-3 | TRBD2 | CAISDPQGLADTTDTQYF
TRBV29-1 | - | CSVGGGYEQYF
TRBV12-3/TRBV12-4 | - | CASTRGAGRSYEQYF
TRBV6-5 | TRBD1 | CATHDTTQGNYGYTF
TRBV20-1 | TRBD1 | CSARDRGISEQYF
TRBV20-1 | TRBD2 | CSALLLAGEGTQYF